This record concerns one TCR beta chain sequence. Its antigen is undetermined. This record comes from a study of cytomegalovirus exposure and HLA in healthy donors. Study-wide points: Presence/absence results assume similar sequencing depth per donor, which may not hold. It was about 180 TCR beta chains that were listed as cytomegalovirus-associated.

Primers: 60 Vbeta forward and 13 Jbeta reverse. Sequencing used immunoSEQ multiplex PCR; TCRdb keeps in-frame clones, though not all of them. The profile shows about 80,000 clones, about four fifths of them singletons. The CDR3 totals 15 residues. Trimming removed 1 base from V and 2 bases from J; junction bases left unmatched: 5. Germline CDR1 LNHNV, CDR2 YYDKDF (reference sequence). This rearrangement joins TRBV15 to TRBJ2-7; 7 bases map to TRBD1. The specimen was PBMCs. The origin of this receptor is a man between 45 and 60 years old in good health and CMV-seropositive. This CDR3 is CATSRGTGPTYEQYF. In DNA, the CDR3 is TGTGCCACCAGCAGAGGGACAGGCCCTACCTACGAGCAGTACTTC.